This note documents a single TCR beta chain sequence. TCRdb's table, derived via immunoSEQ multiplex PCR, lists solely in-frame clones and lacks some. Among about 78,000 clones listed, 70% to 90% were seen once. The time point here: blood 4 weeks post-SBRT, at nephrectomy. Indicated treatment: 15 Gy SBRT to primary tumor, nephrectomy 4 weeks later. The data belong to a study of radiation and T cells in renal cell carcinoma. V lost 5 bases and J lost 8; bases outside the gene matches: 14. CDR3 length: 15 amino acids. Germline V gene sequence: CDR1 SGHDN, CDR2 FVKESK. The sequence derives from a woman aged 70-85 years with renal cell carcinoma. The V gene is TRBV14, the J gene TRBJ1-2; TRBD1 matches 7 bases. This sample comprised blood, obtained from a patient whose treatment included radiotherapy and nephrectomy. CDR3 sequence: CASSGTTGNPTGYTF. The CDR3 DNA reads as TGTGCCAGCAGCGGAACGACAGGGAACCCCACGGGCTACACCTTC.